This T cell receptor beta chain was sequenced in a study of monozygotic twins with inflammatory bowel disease. Study observations and caveats: IBD patients had lower TCRbeta diversity (inverse Simpson) than healthy co-twins.

Germline V CDR1 and CDR2: LGHDT, YNNKEL (reference sequence). The CDR3 loop spans 16 amino acids. There were eight separate reactions per sample in which cDNA was made. TCRdb re-called the 5' RACE reads; every CDR3 protein appears as one record, without DNA. Its clone listing holds fewer than 200,000 distinct CDR3 sequences. About this clonotype: Its antigen is unknown.

Skipping T cell sorting, the study isolated total RNA directly from whole blood. The TCR originated in a human donor with ulcerative colitis or Crohn's disease, or a healthy co-twin of an affected twin (not recorded which). The sample taken for sequencing was blood. The chain has TRBV3-1 and TRBJ2-4. The CDR3 loop is CASSPSRTLAKNIQYF.